These 20 T cell receptor beta chains share one sample of origin, sequenced in a study of blood T cell repertoires in COVID-19. Clones were read by immunoSEQ multiplex PCR, and TCRdb kept only the in-frame ones, dropping some. The sample lists nearly 45,000 clones, roughly 80% occurring once. Sequenced sample: peripheral blood. All receptors derive from a man aged 70-80 years with acute or convalescent COVID-19.

The chain is built from TRBV3-1 (or the pseudogene TRBV3-2) and TRBJ1-3; TRBD1 agrees at 7 bases. After removal of 4 bases from V and 1 base from J, the junction contained 7 bases not matched to a gene. Germline CDR1 LGHDT, CDR2 YNNKEL (reference sequence). The CDR3 spans 16 residues. CDR3 amino acids: CASSPRDSWSGNTIYF. CDR3 in DNA: TGTGCCAGCAGCCCCCGGGACAGCTGGTCTGGAAACACCATATATTTT.

The J gene is TRBJ2-7, the V gene TRBV7-2; 9 nucleotides line up with TRBD2. Losses at the gene ends were 7 bases for V and 0 bases for J; bases not matched to a gene: 1. CDR3 length: 13 amino acids. The germline V gene has CDR1 SGHTA and CDR2 FQGNSA. The CDR3 loop reads CASTSGASYEQYF. The DNA of the CDR3 is TGTGCCAGCACTAGCGGGGCCTCCTACGAGCAGTACTTC. Looking up the rest from reference TRBV7-2 and TRBJ2-7 gives the full variable domain: GAGVSQSPSNKVTEKGKDVELRCDPISGHTALYWYRQSLGQGLEFLIYFQGNSAPDKSGLPSDRFSAERTGGSVSTLTIQRTQQEDSAVYLCASTSGASYEQYFGPGTRLTVT.

This chain connects TRBV30 to TRBJ1-2; 10 nucleotides agree with TRBD1. Unmatched junction bases numbered 8, after V lost 2 bases and J lost 5 bases. The germline V gene has CDR1 GTSNPN and CDR2 SVGIG (reference sequence). This CDR3 contains 15 residues. CDR3: CAWSTDRDRGYGYTF. The CDR3 region has the DNA TGTGCCTGGAGTACCGACCGGGACAGGGGTTATGGCTACACCTTC.

V and J are TRBV4-2 and TRBJ1-3; 7 bases are a match to TRBD1. From germline, CDR1 is LGHNA and CDR2 YNFKEQ. Trimming took 6 bases from V and 8 from J; bases not matched to a gene: 13. CDR3 length: 15 residues. This chain's CDR3 is CASRIARGHGHTIYF. CDR3 sequence (DNA): TGTGCCAGCAGAATAGCAAGGGGGCATGGCCACACCATATATTTT.

The chain joins TRBV6-5 to TRBJ2-5; D may be TRBD1 (6 bases). The length of the CDR3 is 13 residues. Germline-derived CDR1 and CDR2 are MNHEY and SVGAGI. The V gene lost 5 bases and the J gene lost 5 bases, with 12 bases spanning the gap. CDR3 nucleotide sequence: TGTGCCAGCAGTCTCAGGGGAAGGGAGACCCAGTACTTC. Translation: CASSLRGRETQYF.

The chain carries TRBV28 and TRBJ1-1; D gene uncertain. V gave up 5 bases and J gave up 0 bases, with 10 bases separating them. Per the germline V gene, CDR1 is MDHEN and CDR2 is SYDVKM. CDR3 length equals 14 residues. The chain's CDR3 is CASSRLAMNTEAFF. For the CDR3, the DNA is TGTGCCAGCAGTAGACTCGCCATGAACACTGAAGCTTTCTTT.

V gene TRBV10-3 combines with J gene TRBJ1-6; D is ambiguous. V lost 3 bases, J lost 10 bases, and 13 bases lay in between. The CDR3 sequence is 14 residues long. Per the germline V gene, CDR1 is ENHRY and CDR2 is SYGVKD. In nucleotides, the CDR3 is TGTGCCATCAGTGAAGGGAGACGAGGATCACCCCTCCACTTT. This sequence encodes CAISEGRRGSPLHF.

This chain links TRBV7-2 with TRBJ1-6; D unresolved. V was trimmed by 1 base and J by 12 bases, leaving 13 bases between them. The CDR3 spans 14 residues. Germline values: CDR1 SGHTA, CDR2 FQGNSA. CDR3 nucleotides: TGTGCCAGCAGCTTAGTTGGGATCCGGGGACCCCTCCACTTT. Protein product: CASSLVGIRGPLHF.

V is TRBV10-3 and J is TRBJ1-4; 7 bases line up with TRBD1. The germline CDR1 and CDR2 sequences are ENHRY and SYGVKD. With V trimmed by 2 bases and J by 3 bases, 9 bases remained unmatched. The CDR3 loop spans 17 amino acids. CDR3 bases: TGTGCCATCAGTGAGATCCCCGGGACAGATTCTAATGAAAAACTGTTTTTT. It encodes CAISEIPGTDSNEKLFF.

The V gene is TRBV24-1, the J gene TRBJ2-1, with TRBD2 identical over 8 bases. The CDR3 has 16 residues. Looked up from germline, CDR1 is KGHDR and CDR2 is SFDVKD. The V gene end was trimmed by 4 bases and the J gene end by 3 bases; junction bases not matched to a gene: 7. CDR3 residues: CATSDSGTRHYNEQFF. The DNA of the CDR3 is TGTGCCACCAGTGACTCCGGGACTAGACACTACAATGAGCAGTTCTTC.

The chain uses TRBV27 and TRBJ2-5; possible D gene TRBD2, 7 bases. Deletions cut 3 bases from V and 5 bases from J, with 13 bases between. CDR1 MNHEY and CDR2 SMNVEV come from the germline V gene (reference sequence). CDR3 length: 14 residues. CDR3 DNA: TGTGCCAGCAGTTTGGAACGCGGGGGCGAGACCCAGTACTTC. It specifies CASSLERGGETQYF.

The chain employs TRBV5-1 and TRBJ1-1, with 11 positions matching TRBD1. J lost 6 bases, V lost 4 bases, and 2 bases had no gene match. The germline gives CDR1 SGHRS, CDR2 YFSETQ. The CDR3 extends over 13 amino acids. The CDR3 DNA reads as TGCGCCAGCAGCCCGGGACAGGGGGCTGAAGCTTTCTTT. Protein product: CASSPGQGAEAFF.

V is TRBV4-1 and J is TRBJ1-1; TRBD1 matches at 7 bases. This CDR3 comprises 15 residues. CDR1 and CDR2 from the germline V gene are MGHRA and YSYEKL. The J segment lost 8 bases and the V segment lost 1 base, leaving 10 bases of the junction unmatched. The DNA of the CDR3 is TGCGCCAGCAGCCAAGGGGACAGTCGGGCCTCAGAAGCTTTCTTT. This sequence encodes CASSQGDSRASEAFF.

The chain carries TRBV12-2 and TRBJ1-6; the D call of TRBD1 is as the table states it, not checked on the DNA. TRBV12-2 is a listed pseudogene. CDR3 size: 19 residues. CDR3 nucleotide sequence: TGTGCAAGTCGCTTAGGGCCAGGGGGCCCGAGCTCCTATAATTCACCCCTCCACTTT. This codes for CASRLGPGGPSSYNSPLHF.

The rearrangement joins TRBV7-9 to TRBJ1-1; D remains unclear. This CDR3 is 13 amino acids long. The germline V and J ends were trimmed by 1 base and 11 bases, with 14 bases remaining between them. In germline, CDR1 is SEHNR, CDR2 FQNEAQ (reference sequence). The CDR3 loop reads CASSLGGGMPAFF. The CDR3 coding sequence is TGTGCCAGCAGCTTAGGTGGAGGGATGCCGGCTTTCTTT.

The CDR3 DNA follows: TGTGCCAGCAGTTTATTGGCACGACAGGGCCGGGGCTACACCTTC. As protein: CASSLLARQGRGYTF. This rearrangement joins TRBV27 to TRBJ1-2, with TRBD1 matching 7 bases. Germline V gives CDR1 MNHEY, CDR2 SMNVEV (reference sequence). This CDR3 has 15 residues. Germline trimming cut 1 base from V and 8 bases from J; bases unmatched to any gene: 10.

This chain uses TRBV4-1 with TRBJ1-1; D gene unclear. CDR3 length: 13 residues. Trimming stripped 1 base from V and 7 bases from J, with 10 bases between. The V gene's germline CDR1 is MGHRA and CDR2 YSYEKL. The CDR3 loop reads CASSQGSNGEAFF. The CDR3 nucleotides are TGCGCCAGCAGCCAAGGATCCAACGGTGAAGCTTTCTTT.

This chain connects TRBV27 to TRBJ1-6; D remains unclear. V lost 3 bases and J lost 7, with 13 bases in between. From germline, CDR1 is MNHEY and CDR2 SMNVEV (reference sequence). The CDR3 is 15 residues long. CDR3: CASSFSPGFNSPLHF. The CDR3 region has the DNA TGTGCCAGCAGTTTTAGTCCGGGATTCAATTCACCCCTCCACTTT.

The chain carries TRBV9 and TRBJ1-2; possibly TRBD1 for D (6 bases). The CDR3 extends over 13 amino acids. The germline V gene has CDR1 SGDLS and CDR2 YYNGEE. The ends were cut back, 3 bases at V and 6 bases at J, with 12 bases in the middle. CDR3 loop: CASSEQKGDGYTF. In DNA form, the CDR3 reads TGTGCCAGCAGCGAGCAGAAGGGGGATGGCTACACCTTC.

The V gene is TRBV5-1, the J gene TRBJ2-2; weak D call: TRBD1 (5 bases). This CDR3 contains 15 residues. The germline V and J ends were trimmed by 4 bases and 0 bases, with 10 bases remaining between them. Germline assignment: CDR1 SGHRS and CDR2 YFSETQ. This CDR3 reads CASSVRASNTGELFF. The CDR3 DNA reads TGCGCCAGCAGCGTCAGGGCATCGAACACCGGGGAGCTGTTTTTT. Variable domain in full (rest from reference TRBV5-1 and TRBJ2-2): KAGVTQTPRYLIKTRGQQVTLSCSPISGHRSVSWYQQTPGQGLQFLFEYFSETQRNKGNFPGRFSGRQFSNSRSEMNVSTLELGDSALYLCASSVRASNTGELFFGEGSRLTVL.